The clone carrying this T cell receptor (beta chain) was seen many times. This entry is derived from a study of early T cells in non-severe SARS-CoV-2 infection. Trimming cost V 2 bases and J 3 bases; bases outside gene matches: 8. Per the germline V gene, CDR1 is SGHAT and CDR2 is FQNNGV. The CDR3 length is 18 residues. TCRdb fed the 5' RACE reads into MiXCR, producing one record per CDR3 protein. The sample holds 60,000 to 75,000 distinct CDR3 sequences; approximately 12% are singletons and the top ten take 5% to 6.5%. The source is an adult who was a healthcare worker with PCR-confirmed SARS-CoV-2 infection or an uninfected control (not recorded which). The rearrangement joins TRBV11-2 to TRBJ2-1; 12 bases fit TRBD2. The sequenced sample consisted of whole blood. The CDR3 sequence is CASSLLAGGPSVYNEQFF. The DNA for the CDR3 is TGTGCCAGCAGCTTACTAGCGGGAGGGCCCTCGGTCTACAATGAGCAGTTCTTC.